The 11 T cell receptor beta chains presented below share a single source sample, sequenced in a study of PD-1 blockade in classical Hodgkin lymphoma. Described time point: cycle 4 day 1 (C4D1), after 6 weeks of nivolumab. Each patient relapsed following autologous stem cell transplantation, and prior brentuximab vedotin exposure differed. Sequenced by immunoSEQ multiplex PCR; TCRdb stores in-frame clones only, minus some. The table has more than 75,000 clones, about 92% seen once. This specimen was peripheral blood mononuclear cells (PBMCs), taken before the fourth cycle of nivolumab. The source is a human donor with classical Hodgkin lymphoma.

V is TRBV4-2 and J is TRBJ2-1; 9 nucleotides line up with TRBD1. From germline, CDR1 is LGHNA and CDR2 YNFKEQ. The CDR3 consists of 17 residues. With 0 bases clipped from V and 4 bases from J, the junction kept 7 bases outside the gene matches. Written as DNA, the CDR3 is TGTGCCAGCAGCCAAGATGGCGGGACAGGGTCTTACAATGAGCAGTTCTTC. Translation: CASSQDGGTGSYNEQFF.

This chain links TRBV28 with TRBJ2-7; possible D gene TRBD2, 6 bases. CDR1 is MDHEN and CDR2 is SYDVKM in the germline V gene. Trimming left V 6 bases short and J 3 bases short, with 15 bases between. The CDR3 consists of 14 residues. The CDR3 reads CASRRLTGSYEQYF. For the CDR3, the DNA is TGTGCCAGCAGACGCCTAACCGGGAGCTACGAGCAGTACTTC.

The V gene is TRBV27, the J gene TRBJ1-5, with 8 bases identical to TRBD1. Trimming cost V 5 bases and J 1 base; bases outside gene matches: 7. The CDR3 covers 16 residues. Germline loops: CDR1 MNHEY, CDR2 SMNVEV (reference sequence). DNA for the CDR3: TGTGCCAGCAGTGGATACAGGGGGAGAAGCAATCAGCCCCAGCATTTT. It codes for CASSGYRGRSNQPQHF.

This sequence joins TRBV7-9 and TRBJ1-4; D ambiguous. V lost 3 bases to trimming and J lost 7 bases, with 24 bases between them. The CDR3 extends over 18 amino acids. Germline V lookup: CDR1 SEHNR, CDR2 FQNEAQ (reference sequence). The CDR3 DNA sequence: TGTGCCAGCAGCTTGACTCGCGCACCTGTTCCCAAGGGTGAAAAACTGTTTTTT. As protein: CASSLTRAPVPKGEKLFF. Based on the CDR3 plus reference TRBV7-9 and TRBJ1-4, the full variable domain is DTGVSQNPRHKITKRGQNVTFRCDPISEHNRLYWYRQTLGQGPEFLTYFQNEAQLEKSRLLSDRFSAERPKGSFSTLEIQRTEQGDSAMYLCASSLTRAPVPKGEKLFFGSGTQLSVL.

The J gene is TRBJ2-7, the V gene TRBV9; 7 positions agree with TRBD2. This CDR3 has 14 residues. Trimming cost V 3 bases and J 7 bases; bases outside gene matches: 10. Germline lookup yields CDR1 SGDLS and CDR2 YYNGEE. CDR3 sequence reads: CASSDLTSQGEQYF. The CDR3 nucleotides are TGTGCCAGCAGCGACCTGACTAGCCAAGGAGAGCAGTACTTC.

CDR3 amino acids: CASRERRGTTYEQYF. The CDR3 DNA follows: TGTGCCAGCAGAGAGCGCAGGGGAACCACCTACGAGCAGTACTTC. The chain couples TRBV27 to TRBJ2-7, with D perhaps matching TRBD1 (6 bases). CDR3 length: 15 amino acids. Germline assignment: CDR1 MNHEY and CDR2 SMNVEV (reference sequence). V gave up 6 bases and J gave up 2 bases, with 17 bases separating them.

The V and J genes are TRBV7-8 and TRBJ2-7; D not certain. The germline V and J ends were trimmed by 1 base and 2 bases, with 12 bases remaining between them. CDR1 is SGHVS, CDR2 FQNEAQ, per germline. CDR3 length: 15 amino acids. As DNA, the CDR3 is TGTGCCAGCAGCTTAGTGGCAGGTACTCCCTACGAGCAGTACTTC. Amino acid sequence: CASSLVAGTPYEQYF.

DNA for the CDR3: TGCGCCAGCACTTGGGGGGAAGGAGTAGTTTACGAGCAGTACTTC. This encodes CASTWGEGVVYEQYF. V is TRBV4-1 and J is TRBJ2-7, with D tentatively TRBD2 (6 bases). CDR3 length: 15 residues. Germline assignment: CDR1 MGHRA and CDR2 YSYEKL. V was clipped by 7 bases and J by 4 bases, with 20 bases between them.

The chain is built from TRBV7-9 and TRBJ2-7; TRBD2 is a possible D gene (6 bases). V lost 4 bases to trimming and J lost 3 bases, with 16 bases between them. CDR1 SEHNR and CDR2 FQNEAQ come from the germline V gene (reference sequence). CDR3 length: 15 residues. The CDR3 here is CASSSPRGAGYEQYF. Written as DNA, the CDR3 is TGTGCCAGCAGCTCCCCGCGGGGAGCCGGCTACGAGCAGTACTTC. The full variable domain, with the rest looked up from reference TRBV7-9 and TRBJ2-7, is DTGVSQNPRHKITKRGQNVTFRCDPISEHNRLYWYRQTLGQGPEFLTYFQNEAQLEKSRLLSDRFSAERPKGSFSTLEIQRTEQGDSAMYLCASSSPRGAGYEQYFGPGTRLTVT.

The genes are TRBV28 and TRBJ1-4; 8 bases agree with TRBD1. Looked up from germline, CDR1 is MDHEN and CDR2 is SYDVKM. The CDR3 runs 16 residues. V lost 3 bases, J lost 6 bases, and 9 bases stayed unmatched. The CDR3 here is CASSLILDRADEKLFF. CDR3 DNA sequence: TGTGCCAGCAGTTTGATATTGGACAGGGCGGATGAAAAACTGTTTTTT.

The CDR3: CASSQAALGQYYEQYF. The DNA for the CDR3 is TGTGCCAGCAGCCAAGCCGCCCTGGGACAGTACTACGAGCAGTACTTC. The chain joins TRBV4-2 to TRBJ2-7; 7 nucleotides agree with TRBD1. Germline V CDR1 and CDR2: LGHNA, YNFKEQ. The CDR3 has 16 residues. The J segment lost 3 bases and the V segment lost 1 base, leaving 9 bases of the junction unmatched.